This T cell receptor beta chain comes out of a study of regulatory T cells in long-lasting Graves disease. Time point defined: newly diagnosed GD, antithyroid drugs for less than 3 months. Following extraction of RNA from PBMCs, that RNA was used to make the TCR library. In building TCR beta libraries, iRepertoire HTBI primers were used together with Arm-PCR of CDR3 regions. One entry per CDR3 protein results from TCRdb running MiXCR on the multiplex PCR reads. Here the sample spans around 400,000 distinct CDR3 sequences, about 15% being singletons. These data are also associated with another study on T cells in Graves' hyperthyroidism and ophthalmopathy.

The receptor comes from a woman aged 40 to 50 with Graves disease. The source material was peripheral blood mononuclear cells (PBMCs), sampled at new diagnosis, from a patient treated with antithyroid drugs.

This CDR3 reads CASTSAGQGGHWEQFF. CDR3 DNA: TGTGCCAGCACCTCAGCCGGACAGGGGGGACATTGGGAGCAGTTCTTC. The V and J genes are TRBV6-1 and TRBJ2-1, with 10 bases matching TRBD1. Germline V gene data show CDR1 as MNHNS and CDR2 as SASEGT. V shed 7 bases and J 10 bases; nucleotides not matched to a gene: 16. CDR3 length: 16 amino acids.